The 18 T cell receptor beta chains reported below all come from one sample, sequenced in a study of T cells in Graves' hyperthyroidism and ophthalmopathy. TCR beta CDR3 sequences were amplified from RNA transcripts. Using the HTBI primer set, a first-round RT-PCR was run on the TCR CDR3. TCRdb recomputed calls from the multiplex PCR reads with MiXCR, one row per CDR3 protein. The sample lists 300,000 to 450,000 distinct CDR3 sequences, approximately 15% seen once, with approximately 10% in the top ten. Sequenced input: blood. The receptors were sampled from a woman aged 55 to 70 with Graves' hyperthyroidism.

This clonotype was seen a few times. The chain combines TRBV9 with TRBJ1-3; 8 bases fit TRBD1. CDR3 length: 14 amino acids. CDR1 is SGDLS and CDR2 is YYNGEE in the germline V gene. After removal of 4 bases from V and 4 bases from J, the junction contained 4 bases not matched to a gene. In DNA, the CDR3 is TGTGCCAGCAGCCCCCGGGACAGGGGAAACACCATATATTTT. This encodes CASSPRDRGNTIYF.

This clonotype was counted ten times or more. The chain is built from TRBV12-3 or TRBV12-4 and TRBJ1-4, with a weak D call TRBD1 (5 bases). The CDR3 length is 18 residues. V lost 4 bases and J 5 bases, leaving 23 bases between the germline ends. CDR3 bases: TGTGCCAGCAGTTCCGGGTGGGGGGACCAAACTGAAAATGAAAAACTGTTTTTT. Amino acid sequence: CASSSGWGDQTENEKLFF.

On this clonotype itself: Given a much more abundant clone one base away, this may be a read error. In DNA, the CDR3 is TGTGCCTGGCGTACGGACAGCAACTATGGCTACACCTTC. It codes for CAWRTDSNYGYTF. V is TRBV30 and J is TRBJ1-2, with a tentative D call TRBD1 (6 bases). The CDR3 length is 13 residues. Germline V gene sequence: CDR1 GTSNPN, CDR2 SVGIG (reference sequence). Trimming took 5 bases from V and 2 from J, leaving 12 bases between them. Filled out from reference TRBV30 and TRBJ1-2, the complete variable domain reads SQTIHQWPATLVQPVGSPLSLECTVEGTSNPNLYWYRQAAGRGLQLLFYSVGIGQISSEVPQNLSASRPQDRQFILSSKKLLLSDSGFYLCAWRTDSNYGYTFGSGTRLTVV.

This clonotype was seen ten or more times. The rearrangement links TRBV3-1 to TRBJ1-1; D unresolved. CDR3 length: 12 residues. CDR1 is LGHDT and CDR2 is YNNKEL in the germline V gene (reference sequence). V shed 0 bases and J shed 7 bases, with 6 bases lying between them. This CDR3 reads CASSQDGSEAFF. As DNA, the CDR3 is TGTGCCAGCAGCCAAGATGGCAGTGAAGCTTTCTTT.

This chain links TRBV12-3 or TRBV12-4 with TRBJ2-2; 14 bases are a match to TRBD2. The CDR3 runs 18 residues. Germline trimming cut 8 bases from V and 3 bases from J; bases unmatched to any gene: 11. The CDR3 reads CASADPGLAGADTGELFF. DNA for the CDR3: TGTGCCAGCGCCGACCCGGGACTAGCGGGAGCCGACACCGGGGAGCTGTTTTTT.

With respect to this clonotype: A much larger clone is a single base away; this may be a read error. This chain uses TRBV6-9 with TRBJ1-1, with TRBD1 identical over 10 bases. V lost 4 bases and J lost 11; bases outside the gene matches: 4. Germline lookup yields CDR1 MNHGY and CDR2 SVAAGI. The CDR3 is 12 amino acids. CDR3 DNA: TGTGCCAGCAGTTTCGGGACAGGGGACGCTTTCTTT. Translated: CASSFGTGDAFF.

The genes are TRBV28 and TRBJ2-4, with 7 nucleotides matching TRBD1. Germline V lookup: CDR1 MDHEN, CDR2 SYDVKM. The CDR3 length is 14 residues. CDR3 protein: CAVQTGLFKNIQYF. The CDR3 DNA sequence: TGTGCAGTTCAGACAGGGCTATTCAAAAACATTCAGTACTTC.

This clonotype has at least ten counts. This chain joins TRBV6-1 and TRBJ2-7, with 8 bases fitting TRBD2. V gave up 5 bases and J gave up 6 bases; unmatched junction bases: 12. Germline CDR1 reads MNHNS; CDR2 reads SASEGT. This CDR3 comprises 15 residues. The CDR3 loop reads CASSRRVAGSGEQYF. The CDR3 DNA is TGTGCCAGCAGTCGCCGGGTAGCGGGGTCGGGCGAGCAGTACTTC.

This clonotype was observed at least ten times. The chain combines TRBV6-1 with TRBJ2-5, with D unresolved. V lost 5 bases, J lost 7 bases, and 14 bases lay in between. This CDR3 spans 13 amino acids. In germline, CDR1 is MNHNS, CDR2 SASEGT. CDR3 bases: TGTGCCAGCAGTTACACTCAGTGGGGGACCCAGTACTTC. Its translation: CASSYTQWGTQYF.

This clonotype occurred many times. The chain joins TRBV4-1 to TRBJ1-2; possibly TRBD1 for D (6 bases). V dropped 5 bases and J dropped 0 bases, with 16 bases sitting between them. The V gene's germline CDR1 is MGHRA and CDR2 YSYEKL. The CDR3 runs to 16 residues. CDR3 residues: CASSSRTAIANYGYTF. Written as DNA, the CDR3 is TGCGCCAGCAGCTCTCGGACAGCTATCGCTAACTATGGCTACACCTTC.

This clonotype was counted ten times or more. This chain connects TRBV6-2 or TRBV6-3 to TRBJ1-5, with D perhaps matching TRBD1 (5 bases). Trimming cost V 9 bases and J 9 bases, with 21 bases left between them. Germline assignment: CDR1 MNHEY and CDR2 SVGEGT. CDR3 length: 14 amino acids. This CDR3 is CASCSHRPSRPQHF. The CDR3 DNA reads TGTGCCAGTTGTTCACACAGGCCTTCGCGGCCCCAGCATTTT.

This clonotype has ten or more counts. This chain connects TRBV12-3 or TRBV12-4 to TRBJ2-3; D is undetermined. The length of the CDR3 is 13 residues. V lost 8 bases, J lost 2 bases, and 11 bases lay in between. The CDR3 loop is CASAGQNTDTQYF. In DNA form, the CDR3 reads TGTGCCAGCGCTGGGCAGAACACAGATACGCAGTATTTT.

This chain links TRBV5-6 with TRBJ2-5, with TRBD1 identical over 12 bases. V gave up 0 bases and J gave up 4 bases; unmatched junction bases: 7. Looked up from germline, CDR1 is SGHDT and CDR2 is YYEEEE. This CDR3 is 17 amino acids long. CDR3 DNA: TGTGCCAGCAGCTTGGAGGGACAGGGGGCTTATTTAGAGACCCAGTACTTC. Its translation is CASSLEGQGAYLETQYF.

This clonotype turned up a few times. The V call is TRBV19, the J call TRBJ1-6, with a possible D match to TRBD1 (5 bases). CDR3 length: 18 residues. Looked up from germline, CDR1 is LNHDA and CDR2 is SQIVND (reference sequence). Trimming stripped 5 bases from V and 7 bases from J, with 24 bases between. CDR3 loop: CASSVHYTGRPLNSPLHF. The CDR3, as DNA: TGTGCCAGTAGTGTTCACTACACAGGACGGCCCTTGAATTCACCCCTCCACTTT.

The genes are TRBV12-3 or TRBV12-4 and TRBJ2-2, with D perhaps matching TRBD1 (5 bases). This CDR3 is built from 12 residues. V was trimmed by 7 bases and J by 6 bases, leaving 9 bases between them. CDR3 DNA sequence: TGTGCCAGCACCGACAGTGCCGGGGAGCTGTTTTTT. Translating gives CASTDSAGELFF.

This clonotype appeared a few times. The gene calls are TRBV20-1 and TRBJ2-7; 10 bases line up with TRBD2. The CDR3 extends over 17 amino acids. The V gene's germline CDR1 is DFQATT and CDR2 SNEGSKA (reference sequence). The ends lost 5 bases at V and 0 bases at J; junction bases unmatched: 13. CDR3 bases: TGCAGTGCTCTTTCCTGGACTAGCGGCCCTCACTCCTACGAGCAGTACTTC. Translation: CSALSWTSGPHSYEQYF.

At least ten counts were recorded for this clonotype. This chain connects TRBV12-3 or TRBV12-4 to TRBJ2-1, with D hard to call. Trimming stripped 6 bases from V and 3 bases from J, with 6 bases between. CDR3 length equals 12 residues. The CDR3 DNA follows: TGTGCCAGCAGCCCCATCTACAATGAGCAGTTCTTC. The encoded protein is CASSPIYNEQFF.

This clonotype was found a few times. This chain joins TRBV7-3 and TRBJ1-6; 7 bases line up with TRBD1. The CDR3 totals 14 residues. V lost 5 bases and J lost 8; bases outside the gene matches: 6. Looked up from germline, CDR1 is SGHTA and CDR2 is FQGTGA. CDR3 nucleotide sequence: TGTGCCAGCAGCGAAGGGACAGTGGATTCACCCCTCCACTTT. Amino acid sequence: CASSEGTVDSPLHF.